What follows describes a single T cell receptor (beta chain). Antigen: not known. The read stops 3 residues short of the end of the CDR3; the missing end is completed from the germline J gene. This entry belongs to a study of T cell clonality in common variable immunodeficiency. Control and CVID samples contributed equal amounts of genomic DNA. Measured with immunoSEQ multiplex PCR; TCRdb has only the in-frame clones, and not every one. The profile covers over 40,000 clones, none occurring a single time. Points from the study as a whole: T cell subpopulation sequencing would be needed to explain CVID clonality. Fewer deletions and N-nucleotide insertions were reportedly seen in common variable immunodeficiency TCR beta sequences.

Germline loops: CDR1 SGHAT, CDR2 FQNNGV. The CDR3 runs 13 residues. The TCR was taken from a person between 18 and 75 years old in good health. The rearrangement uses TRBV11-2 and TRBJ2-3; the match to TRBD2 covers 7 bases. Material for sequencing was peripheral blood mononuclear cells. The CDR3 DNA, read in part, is TGTGCCAGCAGCTTTCCGGCGGGGGAGACG. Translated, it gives CASSFPAGET. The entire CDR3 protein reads CASSFPAGETQYF.